These 31 T cell receptor beta chains were sequenced from one sample in a study of Ad26.COV2.S vaccination and SARS-CoV-2 variants. Using immunoSEQ multiplex PCR, the repertoire was profiled, and TCRdb retains in-frame clones only, with some absent. The data contain 350,000 to 500,000 clones, about nine tenths of them singletons. Described treatment: 15 to 20 received Ad26.COV2.S at low or high dose, single or two shots; about 5 received placebo; per-sample allocation not given. At day 63 after the first vaccine or placebo injection, samples were drawn. The material sequenced was peripheral blood, taken in a trial of Ad26.COV2.S vaccine versus placebo. The receptors come from a person aged 18-60 years who received the Ad26.COV2.S COVID-19 vaccine or a placebo.

J is TRBJ2-1 and V is TRBV6-2 or TRBV6-3, with 11 bases lining up with TRBD2. The germline CDR1 and CDR2 sequences are MNHEY and SVGEGT. The junction had 15 bases not matched to a gene; V was cut back by 2 bases and J by 0 bases. This CDR3 region has 21 residues. CDR3 bases: TGTGCCAGCAGTTACCCGATCTTTCGGGGACTAGCGGACCGCTCCTACAATGAGCAGTTCTTC. Its translation: CASSYPIFRGLADRSYNEQFF.

This chain uses TRBV20-1 with TRBJ1-2; D ambiguous. V was cut by 6 bases and J by 4 bases, with 9 bases left in between. Germline-derived CDR1 and CDR2 are DFQATT and SNEGSKA (reference sequence). The length of the CDR3 is 11 residues. Written as DNA, the CDR3 is TGCAGTGCCCGGTTAGTCTATGGCTACACCTTC. It encodes CSARLVYGYTF.

The chain has TRBV19 and TRBJ2-2; a possible D gene is TRBD2 (5 bases). V shed 0 bases and J shed 4 bases, with 6 bases lying between them. The germline CDR1 and CDR2 sequences are LNHDA and SQIVND (reference sequence). CDR3 length: 14 amino acids. CDR3 loop: CASSIDRGTGELFF. CDR3 sequence (DNA): TGTGCCAGTAGTATAGATCGGGGCACCGGGGAGCTGTTTTTT. Filled out from reference TRBV19 and TRBJ2-2, the complete variable domain reads DGGITQSPKYLFRKEGQNVTLSCEQNLNHDAMYWYRQDPGQGLRLIYYSQIVNDFQKGDIAEGYSVSREKKESFPLTVTSAQKNPTAFYLCASSIDRGTGELFFGEGSRLTVL.

The V gene is TRBV30, the J gene TRBJ1-5; TRBD1 might be the D (5 bases). The V end was cut by 2 bases, the J end by 6 bases, with 17 bases between. The CDR3 has 15 residues. In germline, CDR1 is GTSNPN, CDR2 SVGIG (reference sequence). CDR3 DNA: TGTGCCTGGAGTCGCCTGGGGGAGGGGTCTCAGCCCCAGCATTTT. It specifies CAWSRLGEGSQPQHF.

The genes are TRBV28 and TRBJ2-1; 7 bases are a match to TRBD2. V lost 6 bases to trimming and J lost 2 bases; unmatched junction nucleotides: 4. The CDR3 loop spans 14 amino acids. Germline V lookup: CDR1 MDHEN, CDR2 SYDVKM. In nucleotides, the CDR3 is TGTGCCAGCAGACCCAGCGGGGCCTACAATGAGCAGTTCTTC. Protein: CASRPSGAYNEQFF.

The V call is TRBV5-6, the J call TRBJ2-1; D gene uncertain. Germline V gives CDR1 SGHDT, CDR2 YYEEEE. The V end was cut by 4 bases, the J end by 8 bases, with 16 bases between. The CDR3 contains 14 residues. The CDR3 region is CASSVNLRIDEQFF. CDR3 in DNA: TGTGCCAGCAGCGTAAACTTGCGAATTGATGAGCAGTTCTTC.

V is TRBV29-1 and J is TRBJ1-2, with unresolved D. CDR3 length: 12 residues. The V gene's germline CDR1 is SQVTM and CDR2 ANQGSEA. V lost 1 base and J lost 5, with 8 bases in between. As DNA, the CDR3 is TGCAGCGTTGAAGGTCAGAGGTATGGCTACACCTTC. As protein: CSVEGQRYGYTF.

The chain is built from TRBV27 and TRBJ2-2; possibly TRBD1 for D (6 bases). V was shortened by 4 bases and J by 3 bases, with 15 bases between the two germline ends. CDR3 length equals 16 residues. The germline gives CDR1 MNHEY, CDR2 SMNVEV (reference sequence). CDR3 in amino acids: CASSYHRVRDTGELFF. The CDR3 region has the DNA TGTGCCAGCAGTTACCACAGGGTACGCGACACCGGGGAGCTGTTTTTT.

This rearrangement joins TRBV24-1 to TRBJ2-3, with D uncertain. Germline V gene data show CDR1 as KGHDR and CDR2 as SFDVKD. This CDR3 is 14 amino acids long. The V end was cut by 4 bases, the J end by 0 bases, with 7 bases between. The CDR3: CATSEPHSTDTQYF. In DNA, the CDR3 is TGTGCCACCAGTGAGCCCCATAGCACAGATACGCAGTATTTT.

In this sample, this clone turned up once. This chain links TRBV5-5 with TRBJ1-5, with a weak D call TRBD1 (5 bases). Deletions cut 1 base from V and 7 bases from J, with 12 bases between. CDR1 is SGHKS, CDR2 YYEKEE, per germline (reference sequence). The CDR3 spans 14 residues. In DNA form, the CDR3 reads TGTGCCAGCAGCTTGTTGGGGGAAGGCCAGCCCCAGCATTTT. This codes for CASSLLGEGQPQHF. Together with reference TRBV5-5 and TRBJ1-5, the CDR3 gives the full variable domain: DAGVTQSPTHLIKTRGQQVTLRCSPISGHKSVSWYQQVLGQGPQFIFQYYEKEERGRGNFPDRFSARQFPNYSSELNVNALLLGDSALYLCASSLLGEGQPQHFGDGTRLSIL.

The chain is built from TRBV6-2 or TRBV6-3 and TRBJ2-1; a possible D gene is TRBD2 (5 bases). The CDR3 has 15 amino acids. The germline V gene has CDR1 MNHEY and CDR2 SVGEGT. V lost 5 bases and J 0 bases, leaving 11 bases between the germline ends. The CDR3 DNA reads TGTGCCAGCAGTGGGGTAGCGAGCTCCTACAATGAGCAGTTCTTC. Translating gives CASSGVASSYNEQFF.

The chain couples TRBV6-5 to TRBJ2-5; the D gene is possibly TRBD1 (6 bases). The CDR3 is 13 residues long. Germline V gene sequence: CDR1 MNHEY, CDR2 SVGAGI. With 6 bases removed from V and 3 bases from J, the gap between germline ends came to 11 bases. DNA of the CDR3: TGTGCCAGCAGCCCACAGGGAAAAGAGACCCAGTACTTC. Encoded protein: CASSPQGKETQYF.

The chain employs TRBV6-5 and TRBJ2-2, with D tentatively TRBD1 (5 bases). Trimming took off 6 bases at V and 6 bases at J, with 8 bases between the two ends. This CDR3 has 12 residues. In germline, CDR1 is MNHEY, CDR2 SVGAGI. CDR3 residues: CASSRVSGELFF. CDR3 nucleotide sequence: TGTGCCAGCAGCAGGGTTTCCGGGGAGCTGTTTTTT.

The chain is built from TRBV6-5 and TRBJ2-2; D unresolved. Per germline, CDR1 MNHEY and CDR2 SVGAGI. Trimming took 2 bases from V and 2 from J, leaving 6 bases between them. The CDR3 has 14 residues. The CDR3 sequence is CASSYHSNTGELFF. CDR3 bases: TGTGCCAGCAGTTACCATAGCAACACCGGGGAGCTGTTTTTT.

The rearrangement uses TRBV7-2 and TRBJ1-6; 8 bases are a match to TRBD1. CDR1 is SGHTA and CDR2 is FQGNSA in the germline V gene. The CDR3 runs to 16 residues. The V and J ends lost 4 bases and 6 bases, in that order; junction bases with no gene match: 8. CDR3 loop: CASSSPDRVGNSPLHF. The CDR3 DNA sequence: TGTGCCAGCAGCTCCCCGGACAGGGTCGGTAATTCACCCCTCCACTTT.

The J gene is TRBJ2-3, the V gene TRBV19; 7 nucleotides align to TRBD2. CDR1 is LNHDA and CDR2 is SQIVND in the germline V gene (reference sequence). This CDR3 spans 16 amino acids. With 3 bases clipped from V and 1 base from J, the junction kept 7 bases outside the gene matches. The CDR3, as DNA: TGTGCCAGTAGTATGGATCGGGGACTACGCACAGATACGCAGTATTTT. Protein: CASSMDRGLRTDTQYF.

The rearrangement uses TRBV7-9 and TRBJ2-5; 9 positions match TRBD2. The CDR3 has 15 amino acids. V lost 5 bases and J lost 5; bases outside the gene matches: 9. Germline V lookup: CDR1 SEHNR, CDR2 FQNEAQ (reference sequence). The CDR3 DNA is TGTGCCAGCAGCCGGTCATCTAGCGGGATTGAGACCCAGTACTTC. Its translation: CASSRSSSGIETQYF.

This chain connects TRBV5-1 to TRBJ2-7; D ambiguous. The CDR3 extends over 14 amino acids. The V end lost 4 bases, the J end lost 5 bases, and 16 bases lay between the germline ends. The germline V gene has CDR1 SGHRS and CDR2 YFSETQ. Here the CDR3 DNA reads TGCGCCAGCAGCACCGGAGAGATCCCGGACGAGCAGTACTTC. Amino acids: CASSTGEIPDEQYF.

V gene TRBV7-9 combines with J gene TRBJ1-2, with unresolved D. CDR3 length: 16 amino acids. Germline CDR1 is SEHNR and CDR2 is FQNEAQ (reference sequence). Trimming removed 5 bases at V and 0 bases at J, with 16 bases between. DNA for the CDR3: TGTGCCAGCAGCGTCCGAACGGGGTTAGCTAACTATGGCTACACCTTC. It yields the protein CASSVRTGLANYGYTF.

This clone occurred once. J is TRBJ1-4 and V is TRBV5-1, with 11 bases identical to TRBD1. This CDR3 has 13 amino acids. The germline gives CDR1 SGHRS, CDR2 YFSETQ. V was pared by 5 bases and J by 10 bases, with 4 bases of the junction left unmatched. The CDR3 bases are TGCGCCAGCAGATCCGGACAGGGGGCAAAACTGTTTTTT. Residues: CASRSGQGAKLFF.

The chain carries TRBV5-1 and TRBJ2-3; D is possibly TRBD1 or TRBD2 (5 bases each). This CDR3 is 15 amino acids long. V shed 3 bases and J shed 3 bases, with 14 bases lying between them. Germline V gene sequence: CDR1 SGHRS, CDR2 YFSETQ. CDR3 amino acids: CASSSNRDATDTQYF. CDR3 bases: TGCGCCAGCAGCTCGAACCGGGACGCAACAGATACGCAGTATTTT.

The chain is built from TRBV9 and TRBJ2-5; D remains unclear. Germline V gives CDR1 SGDLS, CDR2 YYNGEE. The germline V and J ends were trimmed by 4 bases and 5 bases, with 9 bases remaining between them. The CDR3 is 12 residues long. The CDR3 region has the DNA TGTGCCAGCAGCCCTCGGTCGGAGACCCAGTACTTC. Translation gives CASSPRSETQYF.

This clone appeared once. This sequence joins TRBV20-1 and TRBJ2-3; D unresolved. Looked up from germline, CDR1 is DFQATT and CDR2 is SNEGSKA (reference sequence). Trimming pared 3 bases from V and 1 base from J, leaving 5 bases between. This CDR3 has 12 residues. CDR3 in DNA: TGCAGTGCTAGTCTGGGCACAGATACGCAGTATTTT. This encodes CSASLGTDTQYF.

The V and J genes are TRBV27 and TRBJ2-5; D remains ambiguous. The CDR3 runs to 14 residues. Germline V gives CDR1 MNHEY, CDR2 SMNVEV (reference sequence). V shed 4 bases and J shed 1 base, with 10 bases lying between them. CDR3 DNA sequence: TGTGCCAGCAGTTCCCCACCCCCCCAAGAGACCCAGTACTTC. This gives the protein CASSSPPPQETQYF.

The rearrangement joins TRBV28 to TRBJ2-5, with D unresolved. This CDR3 region has 14 residues. Trimming cost V 3 bases and J 1 base, with 9 bases left between them. Germline values: CDR1 MDHEN, CDR2 SYDVKM. The CDR3 bases are TGTGCCAGCAGTTTGGAGCAGATCCAAGAGACCCAGTACTTC. Translation: CASSLEQIQETQYF.

The rearrangement links TRBV2 to TRBJ1-5; possibly TRBD1 for D (6 bases). The CDR3 covers 16 residues. Per the germline V gene, CDR1 is SNHLY and CDR2 is FYNNEI. V lost 0 bases to trimming and J lost 2 bases, with 11 bases between them. CDR3 amino acids: CASSEAGGARNQPQHF. The DNA for the CDR3 is TGTGCCAGCAGTGAAGCTGGGGGGGCGCGCAATCAGCCCCAGCATTTT.

The rearrangement joins TRBV27 to TRBJ2-7, with D perhaps matching TRBD2 (5 bases). The CDR3 has 16 amino acids. The V end lost 6 bases, the J end lost 4 bases, and 22 bases lay between the germline ends. Germline CDR1 and CDR2: MNHEY and SMNVEV (reference sequence). The CDR3: CASSPNIGLPEYEQYF. In DNA, the CDR3 is TGTGCCAGCAGCCCAAACATAGGACTGCCTGAGTACGAGCAGTACTTC.

The chain carries TRBV5-4 and TRBJ2-7; D gene uncertain. The germline V and J ends were trimmed by 1 base and 0 bases, with 14 bases remaining between them. Germline-derived CDR1 and CDR2 are SGHNT and YYREEE (reference sequence). The CDR3 sequence is 16 residues long. CDR3 sequence reads: CASSLSLTASSYEQYF. The CDR3, as DNA: TGTGCCAGCAGCTTGTCGTTGACTGCGAGCTCCTACGAGCAGTACTTC.

The V gene is TRBV28, the J gene TRBJ2-7; D is uncertain. CDR1 is MDHEN, CDR2 SYDVKM, per germline. The length of the CDR3 is 15 residues. The V gene lost 3 bases and the J gene lost 1 base, with 13 bases spanning the gap. The CDR3 nucleotides read TGTGCCAGCAGTTTGAATCGGGCCAGTTCCTACGAGCAGTACTTC. Translating it yields CASSLNRASSYEQYF.

The chain couples TRBV6-2 or TRBV6-3 to TRBJ1-2; D is undetermined. The V gene's germline CDR1 is MNHEY and CDR2 SVGEGT. V was clipped by 6 bases and J by 4 bases, with 15 bases between them. The CDR3 runs 14 residues. CDR3 residues: CASSPVGLLYGYTF. The CDR3 DNA follows: TGTGCCAGCAGCCCGGTGGGTCTTCTCTATGGCTACACCTTC.

The CDR3 bases are TGTGCCGTCGGGGACGGGTCCTACGAGCAGTACTTC. Amino acid sequence: CAVGDGSYEQYF. This chain joins TRBV30 and TRBJ2-7; the D call may be TRBD1 or TRBD2 (5 bases each). V was clipped by 8 bases and J by 1 base, with 12 bases between them. Germline V gene lookup returns CDR1 GTSNPN and CDR2 SVGIG (reference sequence). CDR3 length: 12 residues.